The 29 T cell receptor beta chains listed next were all sequenced from one sample in a study of shared clonotypes between healthy human individuals. The protocol was immunoSEQ multiplex PCR, while the TCRdb copy is restricted to in-frame clones and leaves out a portion. The sample holds over a million clones, about 75% seen once. The sample consisted of memory CD4+ T cells sorted from blood. Noted subset: CD45RA-negative fraction. The receptors come from a young man in good health.

V gene TRBV5-4 combines with J gene TRBJ1-1; D call uncertain. Trimming cost V 0 bases and J 2 bases, with 11 bases left between them. Germline loops: CDR1 SGHNT, CDR2 YYREEE (reference sequence). This CDR3 comprises 15 residues. This CDR3 reads CASSLGAGPNTEAFF. CDR3 sequence (DNA): TGTGCCAGCAGCTTGGGGGCCGGTCCTAACACTGAAGCTTTCTTT.

In the case of this clone: Other nucleotide sequences in the sample specify the same CDR3. The chain recombines TRBV6-1 with TRBJ2-5; D might be TRBD1 or TRBD2, each matching 5 bases. V lost 0 bases and J lost 5, with 7 bases in between. This CDR3 spans 13 amino acids. Germline V gene lookup returns CDR1 MNHNS and CDR2 SASEGT. DNA for the CDR3: TGTGCCAGCAGTGAAGCGGGACGGGAGACCCAGTACTTC. Its protein product is CASSEAGRETQYF.

V usage is TRBV5-1 and J usage is TRBJ2-3; D is ambiguous. CDR3 length equals 15 residues. V was trimmed by 0 bases and J by 0 bases, leaving 8 bases between them. Germline CDR1 is SGHRS and CDR2 is YFSETQ. The CDR3 nucleotides are TGCGCCAGCAGCTTGGCTAGTGTTAGCACAGATACGCAGTATTTT. It is translated as CASSLASVSTDTQYF.

This clone was detected a few times. This rearrangement joins TRBV9 to TRBJ2-1; D may match TRBD1 or TRBD2 (6 bases each). The germline gives CDR1 SGDLS, CDR2 YYNGEE. The germline V and J ends were trimmed by 0 bases and 4 bases, with 14 bases remaining between them. The CDR3 has 16 amino acids. The CDR3 nucleotides read TGTGCCAGCAGCGTAGACCCCTGGGGGGCTTACAATGAGCAGTTCTTC. Translation gives CASSVDPWGAYNEQFF.

The chain employs TRBV4-1 and TRBJ2-5; 8 bases fit TRBD2. V dropped 0 bases and J dropped 5; count of bases not matched to a gene: 5. Looked up from germline, CDR1 is MGHRA and CDR2 is YSYEKL. This CDR3 has 15 residues. Here the CDR3 DNA reads TGCGCCAGCAGCCAAGAGTTTAGCGGGGCGGAGACCCAGTACTTC. Protein sequence: CASSQEFSGAETQYF.

This chain uses TRBV30 with TRBJ1-2; TRBD1 aligns across 12 bases. CDR1 and CDR2 (germline): GTSNPN, SVGIG (reference sequence). The CDR3 runs 14 residues. J gave up 8 bases and V 2 bases, and 6 bases lay outside the gene matches. CDR3 nucleotides: TGTGCCTGGAGTATGGGACAGGGGGCCGACGGCTACACCTTC. As protein: CAWSMGQGADGYTF.

This clone was recorded a few times. The genes are TRBV28 and TRBJ1-3; D ambiguous. In germline, CDR1 is MDHEN, CDR2 SYDVKM. Trimming left V 5 bases short and J 8 bases short, with 10 bases between. This CDR3 has 12 residues. The CDR3 region is CASSPQGDTIYF. CDR3 sequence (DNA): TGTGCCAGCAGTCCACAAGGCGACACCATATATTTT.

Notes on this clone: This specimen includes other DNA sequences encoding the same CDR3. This chain connects TRBV7-2 to TRBJ2-3; 8 positions agree with TRBD2. Germline V gene lookup returns CDR1 SGHTA and CDR2 FQGNSA. Trimming removed 1 base from V and 3 bases from J; junction bases left unmatched: 3. The CDR3 loop spans 15 amino acids. CDR3 bases: TGTGCCAGCAGCTTAGGTCCGGGAGGGACAGATACGCAGTATTTT. It encodes CASSLGPGGTDTQYF. Together with reference TRBV7-2 and TRBJ2-3, the CDR3 gives the full variable domain: GAGVSQSPSNKVTEKGKDVELRCDPISGHTALYWYRQSLGQGLEFLIYFQGNSAPDKSGLPSDRFSAERTGGSVSTLTIQRTQQEDSAVYLCASSLGPGGTDTQYFGPGTRLTVL.

This clone has only a few counts. The gene calls are TRBV19 and TRBJ2-7; D perhaps matches TRBD1 (5 bases). V was shortened by 3 bases and J by 4 bases, with 10 bases between the two germline ends. CDR3 length: 13 residues. The germline gives CDR1 LNHDA, CDR2 SQIVND (reference sequence). The CDR3 sequence is CASSIGREYEQYF. For the CDR3, the DNA is TGTGCCAGTAGTATCGGCAGGGAATACGAGCAGTACTTC.

V is TRBV11-2 and J is TRBJ1-1, with unresolved D. Trimming cost V 6 bases and J 1 base, with 9 bases left between them. The CDR3 has 13 amino acids. Germline V lookup: CDR1 SGHAT, CDR2 FQNNGV. CDR3 protein: CASRLQQNTEAFF. CDR3 DNA sequence: TGTGCCAGCAGACTACAGCAGAACACTGAAGCTTTCTTT.

This chain links TRBV5-1 with TRBJ1-1; D call uncertain. Germline CDR1 reads SGHRS; CDR2 reads YFSETQ. The CDR3 is made up of 16 amino acids. V was pared by 2 bases and J by 0 bases, with 14 bases between. The CDR3 region is CASSLQPRDLNTEAFF. CDR3 DNA sequence: TGCGCCAGCAGCTTACAGCCGAGGGATTTGAACACTGAAGCTTTCTTT.

The chain recombines TRBV27 with TRBJ2-5; maybe TRBD2 (6 bases). The CDR3 spans 16 residues. CDR1 is MNHEY, CDR2 SMNVEV, per germline (reference sequence). Trimming took 0 bases from V and 9 from J, leaving 20 bases between them. CDR3 nucleotide sequence: TGTGCCAGCAGTTTATCCGGCGGGGCCCTCCAAGGGGCCCAGTACTTC. Residues: CASSLSGGALQGAQYF.

This clone was observed a handful of times. The J gene is TRBJ1-1, the V gene TRBV11-3; D is possibly TRBD1 (5 bases). With 5 bases removed from V and 1 base from J, the gap between germline ends came to 11 bases. The CDR3 is 14 amino acids. From germline, CDR1 is SGHNT and CDR2 YENEEA. This CDR3 reads CASSPGLTNTEAFF. In DNA, the CDR3 is TGTGCCAGCAGCCCGGGACTGACGAACACTGAAGCTTTCTTT.

Only a few counts were recorded for this clone. The chain recombines TRBV11-2 with TRBJ1-6, with D possibly being TRBD1 (5 bases). CDR1 and CDR2 from the germline V gene are SGHAT and FQNNGV. This CDR3 spans 13 amino acids. The V end lost 3 bases, the J end lost 10 bases, and 10 bases lay between the germline ends. The DNA of the CDR3 is TGTGCCAGCAGCTTCGGGGGTCGATCACCCCTCCACTTT. It specifies CASSFGGRSPLHF.

The chain joins TRBV7-2 to TRBJ1-2, with D unclear. CDR3 length equals 13 residues. The V end lost 5 bases, the J end lost 11 bases, and 18 bases lay between the germline ends. The germline CDR1 and CDR2 sequences are SGHTA and FQGNSA. CDR3 loop: CASSRPLAPGYTF. In DNA form, the CDR3 reads TGTGCCAGCAGCCGGCCGCTTGCCCCCGGTTACACCTTC.

This chain connects TRBV6-1 to TRBJ1-5, with TRBD1 identical over 8 bases. The germline V gene has CDR1 MNHNS and CDR2 SASEGT. V lost 6 bases to trimming and J lost 3 bases; unmatched junction nucleotides: 4. This CDR3 has 14 residues. The CDR3 protein is CASRRQGPNQPQHF. Written as DNA, the CDR3 is TGTGCCAGCAGGCGACAGGGGCCCAATCAGCCCCAGCATTTT.

This chain links TRBV6-6 with TRBJ2-7; 8 positions agree with TRBD1. The trim removed 6 bases at V and 2 bases at J, leaving 6 bases unmatched. This CDR3 has 14 amino acids. CDR1 and CDR2 (germline): MNHNY, SVGAGI (reference sequence). The CDR3 nucleotides are TGTGCCAGCAGAGGGACAGGACGAACCTACGAGCAGTACTTC. Amino acid sequence: CASRGTGRTYEQYF.

A note on this clone: Sequence at one end of the junction differs from germline and may be a read error. The same CDR3 arises from other DNA sequences in this sample as well. The chain uses TRBV7-7 and TRBJ2-2; a possible D gene is TRBD1 (6 bases). In germline, CDR1 is SSHAT, CDR2 FNYEAQ (reference sequence). This CDR3 contains 14 residues. DNA of the CDR3: TGTGCTAGCAGCTTGGGGACAAACACCGGGGAGCTGTTTTTT. The encoded protein is CASSLGTNTGELFF.

J is TRBJ1-2 and V is TRBV18, with D perhaps TRBD1 (5 bases). Trimming shortened V by 4 bases and J by 2 bases, and 23 bases separated the two germline ends. Germline CDR1 and CDR2: KGHSH and LQKENI. The CDR3 covers 18 residues. The chain's CDR3 is CASSQKVLSSAGNYGYTF. CDR3 in DNA: TGTGCCAGCTCACAAAAGGTCCTCTCGTCGGCAGGGAACTATGGCTACACCTTC.

This rearrangement joins TRBV10-2 to TRBJ2-5; perhaps TRBD1 as D (6 bases). The CDR3 has 13 amino acids. Trimming cost V 8 bases and J 5 bases, with 15 bases left between them. Germline V gene data show CDR1 as WSHSY and CDR2 as SAAADI. For the CDR3, the DNA is TGCGCCAGCGGGGGACAACTAGGCGAGACCCAGTACTTC. Protein sequence: CASGGQLGETQYF.

This clone was observed a single time. V and J are TRBV25-1 and TRBJ2-6; either TRBD1 or TRBD2 may fit D (5 bases each). CDR1 is MGHDK, CDR2 SYGVNS, per germline. V lost 4 bases and J 2 bases, leaving 12 bases between the germline ends. CDR3 length: 16 residues. This CDR3 reads CASSGVVGAGANVLTF. CDR3 sequence (DNA): TGTGCCAGCAGTGGGGTTGTGGGGGCTGGGGCCAACGTCCTGACTTTC.

Turning to this clone: The germline gene is not matched at one end of the junction; a read error may be the cause. The chain uses TRBV6-1 and TRBJ2-7; no reliable D call. Per the germline V gene, CDR1 is MNHNS and CDR2 is SASEGT. The CDR3 totals 11 residues. The CDR3 DNA sequence: TGTGCCAGCAGCCCCGAAAAAGTCTTGGTTTTC. Translating it yields CASSPEKVLVF.

This chain connects TRBV6-1 to TRBJ1-1; D remains unclear. Trimming removed 5 bases from V and 0 bases from J, with 10 bases in between. The germline V gene encodes CDR1 MNHNS and CDR2 SASEGT. The CDR3 extends over 14 amino acids. CDR3: CASSTQTVNTEAFF. CDR3 coding DNA: TGTGCCAGCAGTACCCAGACGGTGAACACTGAAGCTTTCTTT.

The CDR3 bases are TGTGCCAGCCGGCGGGGGGGCACAGATACGCAGTATTTT. As protein: CASRRGGTDTQYF. This chain links TRBV2 with TRBJ2-3; 8 bases line up with TRBD2. CDR1 SNHLY and CDR2 FYNNEI come from the germline V gene. The CDR3 covers 13 residues. V shed 8 bases, J shed 1 base, and the junction held 2 bases outside the gene matches. The full variable domain, rest sourced from reference TRBV2 and TRBJ2-3, is EPEVTQTPSHQVTQMGQEVILRCVPISNHLYFYWYRQILGQKVEFLVSFYNNEISEKSEIFDDQFSVERPDGSNFTLKIRSTKLEDSAMYFCASRRGGTDTQYFGPGTRLTVL.

The CDR3 sequence is CAWSHARELFF. In DNA form, the CDR3 reads TGTGCCTGGAGTCACGCCCGGGAGCTGTTTTTT. The rearrangement links TRBV30 to TRBJ2-2; D gene ambiguous. The CDR3 has 11 amino acids. Between the trimmed V and J ends, which lost 2 bases and 9 bases, there was a span of 7 bases. Germline V gene data show CDR1 as GTSNPN and CDR2 as SVGIG (reference sequence).

Comments on this clone: The same CDR3 is also encoded by other DNA sequences in this sample. The chain joins TRBV7-9 to TRBJ1-5, with 9 bases matching TRBD1. Germline trimming cut 4 bases from V and 5 bases from J; bases unmatched to any gene: 3. Germline CDR1 reads SEHNR; CDR2 reads FQNEAQ (reference sequence). This CDR3 is built from 14 residues. CDR3 sequence: CASSSDRGDQPQHF. In nucleotides, the CDR3 is TGTGCCAGCAGCTCGGACAGGGGTGATCAGCCCCAGCATTTT. The variable domain in full, with the rest retrieved from reference TRBV7-9 and TRBJ1-5, is DTGVSQNPRHKITKRGQNVTFRCDPISEHNRLYWYRQTLGQGPEFLTYFQNEAQLEKSRLLSDRFSAERPKGSFSTLEIQRTEQGDSAMYLCASSSDRGDQPQHFGDGTRLSIL.

The chain has TRBV6-5 and TRBJ2-7, with 14 bases matching TRBD2. Germline trimming cut 7 bases from V and 5 bases from J; bases unmatched to any gene: 7. The CDR3 has 15 residues. CDR1 and CDR2 (germline): MNHEY, SVGAGI. The CDR3 sequence is CASKPGLAGANEQYF. For the CDR3, the DNA is TGTGCCAGCAAACCGGGACTAGCGGGAGCTAACGAGCAGTACTTC.

This clone has only one observation. The chain employs TRBV5-4 and TRBJ2-5; D could derive from TRBD1 or TRBD2 (5 bases each). Trimming took off 4 bases at V and 2 bases at J, with 18 bases between the two ends. Germline CDR1 and CDR2: SGHNT and YYREEE (reference sequence). CDR3 length: 16 residues. The CDR3 loop is CASSLDGRGPQETQYF. CDR3 nucleotide sequence: TGTGCCAGCAGCCTGGACGGACGGGGCCCACAAGAGACCCAGTACTTC.

The chain couples TRBV25-1 to TRBJ2-3, with D maybe TRBD2 (7 bases). CDR1 and CDR2 (germline): MGHDK, SYGVNS. CDR3 length equals 15 residues. The V and J ends lost 5 bases and 3 bases respectively, with 15 bases between them. CDR3 DNA: TGTGCCAGCAGTCGGGGGGCGTTTGGGACAGATACGCAGTATTTT. Residues: CASSRGAFGTDTQYF. Drawing the rest from reference TRBV25-1 and TRBJ2-3, the complete variable domain is EADIYQTPRYLVIGTGKKITLECSQTMGHDKMYWYQQDPGMELHLIHYSYGVNSTEKGDLSSESTVSRIRTEHFPLTLESARPSHTSQYLCASSRGAFGTDTQYFGPGTRLTVL.